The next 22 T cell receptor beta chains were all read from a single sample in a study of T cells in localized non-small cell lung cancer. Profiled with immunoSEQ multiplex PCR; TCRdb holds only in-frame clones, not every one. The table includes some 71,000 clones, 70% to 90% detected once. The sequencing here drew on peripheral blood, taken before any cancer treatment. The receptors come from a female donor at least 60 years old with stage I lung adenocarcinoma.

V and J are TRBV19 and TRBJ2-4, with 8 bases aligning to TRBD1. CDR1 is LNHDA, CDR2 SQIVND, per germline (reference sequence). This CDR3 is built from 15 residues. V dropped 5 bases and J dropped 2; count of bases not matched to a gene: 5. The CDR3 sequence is CASSGRDRTKNIQYF. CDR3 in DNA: TGTGCCAGTAGTGGCCGGGACAGGACCAAAAACATTCAGTACTTC.

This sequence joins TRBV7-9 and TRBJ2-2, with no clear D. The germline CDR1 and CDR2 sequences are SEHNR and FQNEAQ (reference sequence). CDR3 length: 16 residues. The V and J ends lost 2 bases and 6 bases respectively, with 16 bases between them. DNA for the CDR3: TGTGCCAGCAGCTTATTGATTACGTTTCCCCCCGGGGAGCTGTTTTTT. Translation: CASSLLITFPPGELFF.

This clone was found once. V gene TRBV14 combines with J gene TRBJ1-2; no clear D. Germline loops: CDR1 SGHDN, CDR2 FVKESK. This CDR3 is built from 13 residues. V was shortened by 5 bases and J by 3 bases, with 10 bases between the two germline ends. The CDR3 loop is CASSVGVDYGYTF. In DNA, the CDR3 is TGTGCCAGCAGCGTCGGAGTTGACTATGGCTACACCTTC.

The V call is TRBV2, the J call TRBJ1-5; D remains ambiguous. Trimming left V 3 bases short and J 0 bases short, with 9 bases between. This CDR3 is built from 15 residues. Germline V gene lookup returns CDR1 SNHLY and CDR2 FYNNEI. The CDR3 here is CASSDGPGSNQPQHF. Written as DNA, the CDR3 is TGTGCCAGCAGTGATGGCCCGGGTAGCAATCAGCCCCAGCATTTT.

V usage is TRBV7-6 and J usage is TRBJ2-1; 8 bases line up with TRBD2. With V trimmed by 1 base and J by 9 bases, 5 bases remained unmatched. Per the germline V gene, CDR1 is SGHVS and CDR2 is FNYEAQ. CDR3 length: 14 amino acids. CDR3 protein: CASSLEGLVVEQFF. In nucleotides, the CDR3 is TGTGCCAGCAGCTTAGAGGGACTAGTTGTTGAGCAGTTCTTC.

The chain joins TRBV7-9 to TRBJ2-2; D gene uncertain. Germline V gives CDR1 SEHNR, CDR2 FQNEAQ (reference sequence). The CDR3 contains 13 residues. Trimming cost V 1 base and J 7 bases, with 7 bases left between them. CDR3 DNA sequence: TGTGCCAGCAGCTTAGAGAGACACGGGGAGCTGTTTTTT. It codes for CASSLERHGELFF.

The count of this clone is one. The CDR3 reads CASSNTGTANYGYTF. DNA for the CDR3: TGTGCCAGCAGTAATACCGGGACAGCTAACTATGGCTACACCTTC. J is TRBJ1-2 and V is TRBV6-4; TRBD1 matches at 7 bases. This CDR3 region has 15 residues. The V gene end was trimmed by 5 bases and the J gene end by 0 bases; junction bases not matched to a gene: 6. Germline V gene data show CDR1 as MRHNA and CDR2 as SNTAGT.

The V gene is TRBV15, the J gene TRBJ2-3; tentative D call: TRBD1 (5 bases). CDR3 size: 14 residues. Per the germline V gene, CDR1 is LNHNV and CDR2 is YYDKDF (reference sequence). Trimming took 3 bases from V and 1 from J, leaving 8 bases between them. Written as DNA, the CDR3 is TGTGCCACCAGCAGGGGGCATGGCACAGATACGCAGTATTTT. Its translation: CATSRGHGTDTQYF.

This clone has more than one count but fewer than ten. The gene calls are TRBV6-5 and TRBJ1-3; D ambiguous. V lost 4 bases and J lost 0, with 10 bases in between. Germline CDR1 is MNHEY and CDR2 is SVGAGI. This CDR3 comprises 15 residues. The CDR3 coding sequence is TGTGCCAGCAGTTCGTCAGGTCTCTCTGGAAACACCATATATTTT. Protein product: CASSSSGLSGNTIYF.

The CDR3: CASSMSGGRNEQFF. As DNA, the CDR3 is TGTGCCAGTAGTATGAGCGGGGGTAGGAATGAGCAGTTCTTC. The chain joins TRBV19 to TRBJ2-1, with 8 positions matching TRBD2. There are 14 residues in the CDR3. Germline V gives CDR1 LNHDA, CDR2 SQIVND (reference sequence). J was trimmed by 7 bases and V by 3 bases; bases with no gene match: 5.

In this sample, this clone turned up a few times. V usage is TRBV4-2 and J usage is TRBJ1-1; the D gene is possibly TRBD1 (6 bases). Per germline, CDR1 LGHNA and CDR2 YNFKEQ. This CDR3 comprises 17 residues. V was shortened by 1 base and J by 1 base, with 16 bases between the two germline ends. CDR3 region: CASSQGGRGNPNTEAFF. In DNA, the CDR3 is TGTGCCAGCAGCCAAGGGGGCAGGGGAAATCCGAACACTGAAGCTTTCTTT.

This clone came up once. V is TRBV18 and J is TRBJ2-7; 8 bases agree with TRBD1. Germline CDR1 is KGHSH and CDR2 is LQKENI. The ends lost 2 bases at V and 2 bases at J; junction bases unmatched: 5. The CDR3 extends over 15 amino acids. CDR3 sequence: CASSPISGGPYEQYF. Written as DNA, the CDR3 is TGTGCCAGCTCACCAATCTCAGGGGGCCCCTACGAGCAGTACTTC.

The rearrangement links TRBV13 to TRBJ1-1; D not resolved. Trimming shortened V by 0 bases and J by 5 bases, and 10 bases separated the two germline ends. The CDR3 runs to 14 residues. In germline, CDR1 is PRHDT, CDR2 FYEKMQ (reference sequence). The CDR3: CASSLGGKLTEAFF. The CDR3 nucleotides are TGTGCCAGCAGCTTAGGGGGGAAGTTGACTGAAGCTTTCTTT.

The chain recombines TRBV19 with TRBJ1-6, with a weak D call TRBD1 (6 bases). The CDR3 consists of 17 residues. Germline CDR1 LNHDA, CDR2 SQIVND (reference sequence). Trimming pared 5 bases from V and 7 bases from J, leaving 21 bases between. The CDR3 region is CASSLNTRGLTNSPLHF. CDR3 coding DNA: TGTGCCAGTAGTCTCAACACCAGGGGTTTGACAAATTCACCCCTCCACTTT.

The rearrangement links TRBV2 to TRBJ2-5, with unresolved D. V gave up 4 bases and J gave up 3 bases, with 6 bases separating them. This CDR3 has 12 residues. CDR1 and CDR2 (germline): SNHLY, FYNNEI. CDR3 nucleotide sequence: TGTGCCAGCAGTGCAGGAAAAGAGACCCAGTACTTC. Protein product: CASSAGKETQYF. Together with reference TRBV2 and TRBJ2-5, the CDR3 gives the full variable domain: EPEVTQTPSHQVTQMGQEVILRCVPISNHLYFYWYRQILGQKVEFLVSFYNNEISEKSEIFDDQFSVERPDGSNFTLKIRSTKLEDSAMYFCASSAGKETQYFGPGTRLLVL.

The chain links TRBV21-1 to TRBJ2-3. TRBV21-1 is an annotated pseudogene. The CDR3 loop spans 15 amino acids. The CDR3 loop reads CASTHREQSTDTQYF. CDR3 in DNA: TGTGCCAGCACCCACCGAGAGCAGAGCACAGATACGCAGTATTTT.

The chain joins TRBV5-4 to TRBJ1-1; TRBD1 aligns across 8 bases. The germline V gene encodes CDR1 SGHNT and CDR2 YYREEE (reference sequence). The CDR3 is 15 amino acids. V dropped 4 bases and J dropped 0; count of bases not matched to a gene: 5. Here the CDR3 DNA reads TGTGCCAGCAGCACCCGACAGGGGTTGAACACTGAAGCTTTCTTT. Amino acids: CASSTRQGLNTEAFF.

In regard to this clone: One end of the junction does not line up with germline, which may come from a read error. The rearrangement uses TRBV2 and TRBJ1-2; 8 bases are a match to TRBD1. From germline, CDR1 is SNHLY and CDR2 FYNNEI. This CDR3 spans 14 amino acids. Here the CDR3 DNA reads TGTGCCAGCATCAGGGGGACAGGTTCTCCCAAGGTTGCCTTC. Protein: CASIRGTGSPKVAF.

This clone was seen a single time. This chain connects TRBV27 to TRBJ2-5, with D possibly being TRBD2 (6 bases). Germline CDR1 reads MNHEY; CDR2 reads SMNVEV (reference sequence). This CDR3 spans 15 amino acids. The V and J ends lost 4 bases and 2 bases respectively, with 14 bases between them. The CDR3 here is CASSSPGLVQETQYF. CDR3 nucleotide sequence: TGTGCCAGCAGTTCCCCGGGACTGGTACAAGAGACCCAGTACTTC.

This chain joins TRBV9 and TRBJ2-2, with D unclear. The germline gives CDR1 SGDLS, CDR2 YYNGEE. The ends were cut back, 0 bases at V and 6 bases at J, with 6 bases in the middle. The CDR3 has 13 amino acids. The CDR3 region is CASSVDGPGELFF. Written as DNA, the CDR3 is TGTGCCAGCAGCGTAGACGGCCCCGGGGAGCTGTTTTTT.

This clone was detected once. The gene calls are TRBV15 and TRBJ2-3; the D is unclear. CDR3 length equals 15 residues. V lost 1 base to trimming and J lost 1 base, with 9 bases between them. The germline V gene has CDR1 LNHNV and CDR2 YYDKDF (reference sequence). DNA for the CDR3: TGTGCCACCAGCAGAGTAATCACAGGCACAGATACGCAGTATTTT. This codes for CATSRVITGTDTQYF.

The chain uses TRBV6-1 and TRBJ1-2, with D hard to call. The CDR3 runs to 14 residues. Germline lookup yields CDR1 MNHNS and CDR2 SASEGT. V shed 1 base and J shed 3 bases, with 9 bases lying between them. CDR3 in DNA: TGTGCCAGCAGTGAAGGGGAGGGCTACTATGGCTACACCTTC. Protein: CASSEGEGYYGYTF.